This record covers a single T cell receptor (beta chain). The data stem from a study of cytomegalovirus exposure and HLA in healthy donors. Both 60 Vbeta primers and 13 Jbeta primers went into the PCR. Method: immunoSEQ multiplex PCR; TCRdb's copy keeps in-frame clones and lacks some. The data contain 150,000 to 200,000 clones, 75% to 90% of them singletons. Germline loops: CDR1 MNHEY, CDR2 SVGAGI. This CDR3 is 15 amino acids long. J was trimmed by 6 bases and V by 2 bases; bases with no gene match: 8. The chain recombines TRBV6-5 with TRBJ1-2; TRBD1 matches 8 bases. The sample taken for sequencing was PBMCs. This TCR was sampled from a man in his forties in good health and CMV-seropositive. The CDR3 bases are TGTGCCAGCAGTTACACGACAGGGGTGATTGATGGCTACACCTTC. Translation gives CASSYTTGVIDGYTF.